This passage covers 6 T cell receptor beta chains from one sample sequenced in a study of cytomegalovirus exposure and HLA in healthy donors. PCR involved 60 Vbeta and 13 Jbeta primers. Sequencing used immunoSEQ multiplex PCR; TCRdb keeps in-frame clones, though not all of them. Here the sample spans about 120,000 clones, roughly 72% being singletons. The sample was PBMCs. The receptors were sampled from a male donor in good health and CMV-seronegative.

The chain employs TRBV28 and TRBJ2-2, with D possibly TRBD2 on 7 matching bases. The germline V gene encodes CDR1 MDHEN and CDR2 SYDVKM. The CDR3 loop spans 16 amino acids. Trimming removed 7 bases at V and 0 bases at J, with 15 bases between. CDR3 sequence (DNA): TGTGCCAGCACCCCCCGGGGGGCGCCGAACACCGGGGAGCTGTTTTTT. It translates to CASTPRGAPNTGELFF.

The chain is built from TRBV7-9 and TRBJ2-3; TRBD2 agrees at 10 bases. J was trimmed by 1 base and V by 5 bases; bases with no gene match: 15. The CDR3 runs 19 residues. Per the germline V gene, CDR1 is SEHNR and CDR2 is FQNEAQ (reference sequence). CDR3: CASSPSSSGGRSRTDTQYF. CDR3 nucleotides: TGTGCCAGCAGCCCCTCCTCTAGCGGGGGTCGATCTCGCACAGATACGCAGTATTTT. The full variable domain, completed using reference TRBV7-9 and TRBJ2-3, is DTGVSQNPRHKITKRGQNVTFRCDPISEHNRLYWYRQTLGQGPEFLTYFQNEAQLEKSRLLSDRFSAERPKGSFSTLEIQRTEQGDSAMYLCASSPSSSGGRSRTDTQYFGPGTRLTVL.

The CDR3 here is CSVGGNRADNYGYTF. CDR3 DNA: TGCAGCGTTGGAGGGAACAGGGCGGACAACTATGGCTACACCTTC. The chain is built from TRBV29-1 and TRBJ1-2, with D possibly TRBD1 on 6 matching bases. The CDR3 loop spans 15 amino acids. Trimming removed 4 bases from V and 2 bases from J, with 17 bases in between. Germline V lookup: CDR1 SQVTM, CDR2 ANQGSEA.

This clone was picked up a small number of times. This chain links TRBV5-6 with TRBJ1-2, with a possible D match to TRBD1 (6 bases). The CDR3 consists of 15 residues. CDR1 and CDR2 from the germline V gene are SGHDT and YYEEEE. The germline V and J ends were trimmed by 2 bases and 5 bases, with 16 bases remaining between them. DNA of the CDR3: TGTGCCAGCAGCTTTTCATATCGGCAGGGGTATGGCTACACCTTC. It codes for CASSFSYRQGYGYTF.

The rearrangement uses TRBV5-5 and TRBJ1-2; 7 nucleotides line up with TRBD1. Germline CDR1 is SGHKS and CDR2 is YYEKEE (reference sequence). The CDR3 has 15 amino acids. With V trimmed by 0 bases and J by 4 bases, 6 bases remained unmatched. CDR3 sequence (DNA): TGTGCCAGCAGCTTGGGTGACAGGGTGACCTATGGCTACACCTTC. It yields the protein CASSLGDRVTYGYTF.

The CDR3: CASSFTGTQPQHF. The CDR3 DNA follows: TGTGCCAGCAGTTTTACAGGGACTCAGCCCCAGCATTTT. This sequence joins TRBV28 and TRBJ1-5, with D possibly being TRBD1 (6 bases). Trimming took 3 bases from V and 6 from J, leaving 9 bases between them. The CDR3 runs 13 residues. Germline V CDR1 and CDR2: MDHEN, SYDVKM.